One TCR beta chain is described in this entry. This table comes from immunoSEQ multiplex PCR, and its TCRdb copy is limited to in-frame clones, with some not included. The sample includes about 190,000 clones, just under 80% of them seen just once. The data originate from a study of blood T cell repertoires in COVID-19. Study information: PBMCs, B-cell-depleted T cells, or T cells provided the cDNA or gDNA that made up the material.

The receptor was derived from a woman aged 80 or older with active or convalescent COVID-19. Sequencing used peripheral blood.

The DNA of the CDR3 is TGTGCCAGCAGACTACAGGGGAGGTCTGGCTACACCTTC. Translated, it gives CASRLQGRSGYTF. V usage is TRBV28 and J usage is TRBJ1-2, with 7 bases aligning to TRBD1. Trimming took 6 bases from V and 7 from J; bases not matched to a gene: 8. In germline, CDR1 is MDHEN, CDR2 SYDVKM. The CDR3 is 13 residues long.